Listed below are T cell receptor beta chains from one sample, sequenced in a study of blood T cell repertoires in COVID-19. The repertoire was sequenced with immunoSEQ multiplex PCR; TCRdb's copy has only in-frame clones and lacks some. This table has about 180,000 clones, roughly three quarters appearing once. The sample comprised PBMCs or T cells enriched from blood (not recorded which). The receptor source for this set is a man aged 55 to 70 who had been exposed to COVID-19. Both conserved end residues are part of each CDR3. Each record gives: V gene, clone size, D gene, J gene, CDR3 protein, CDR3 DNA. The D gene is left open where the match is weak. A clone size is listed for some rows: how often the clone was seen (once, few, many), or a class if it is expanded.

TRBV30	-	-	TRBJ1-1	CAWSVWGPMNTEAFF	TGTGCCTGGAGTGTCTGGGGGCCCATGAACACTGAAGCTTTCTTT
TRBV28	-	-	TRBJ2-5	CASTGKETQYF	TGTGCCAGCACCGGGAAAGAGACCCAGTACTTC
TRBV10-1	-	TRBD1	TRBJ2-3	CASSGGTGSTDTQYF	TGCGCCAGCAGTGGAGGGACAGGGAGCACAGATACGCAGTATTTT
TRBV2	-	-	TRBJ2-1	CASRRTEDYNEQFF	TGTGCCAGCAGAAGGACAGAAGACTACAATGAGCAGTTCTTC
TRBV3-1/TRBV3-2	many	TRBD1	TRBJ1-2	CASSQDITGANYGYTF	TGTGCCAGCAGCCAAGATATTACAGGGGCTAACTATGGCTACACCTTC
TRBV7-9	-	TRBD2	TRBJ2-1	CASKSGDLLYNEQFF	TGTGCCTCAAAAAGCGGGGACCTGCTCTACAATGAGCAGTTCTTC
TRBV30	-	TRBD1	TRBJ1-5	CAWTKGQGGQPQHF	TGTGCCTGGACCAAGGGACAGGGCGGTCAGCCCCAGCATTTT
TRBV19	-	TRBD1	TRBJ1-3	CASSTRTGGNTIYF	TGTGCCAGTAGTACTCGGACAGGCGGAAACACCATATATTTT
TRBV10-3	-	-	TRBJ2-3	CATTQGLSDTQYF	TGTGCCACGACACAGGGTTTGTCCGATACGCAGTATTTT
TRBV27	-	TRBD1	TRBJ1-1	CASRFGLTGTEYAFF	TGTGCCAGCAGATTCGGCCTGACAGGGACCGAATACGCTTTCTTT
TRBV10-3	-	-	TRBJ2-7	CAISESYPGRLYEQYF	TGTGCCATCAGTGAGTCTTACCCCGGCAGACTCTACGAGCAGTACTTC
TRBV18	-	-	TRBJ1-5	CASSPRQLNQPQHF	TGTGCCAGCTCCCCCAGACAGCTCAATCAGCCCCAGCATTTT
TRBV24-1	-	TRBD1	TRBJ2-2	CATSDLYRGNTGELFF	TGTGCCACCAGTGATTTGTACAGGGGTAACACCGGGGAGCTGTTTTTT
TRBV5-1	-	TRBD2	TRBJ2-6	CASSLNGGAGANVLTF	TGCGCCAGCAGCCTTAATGGGGGGGCTGGGGCCAACGTCCTGACTTTC
TRBV27	once	TRBD1	TRBJ2-4	CASSSRGTGLAKNIQYF	TGTGCCAGCAGTTCCAGAGGGACAGGTTTAGCCAAAAACATTCAGTACTTC
TRBV2	-	TRBD1	TRBJ2-2	CASSALGQGGVGELFF	TGTGCCAGCAGTGCCCTCGGACAGGGGGGTGTCGGGGAGCTGTTTTTT
TRBV3-1/TRBV3-2	-	TRBD2	TRBJ2-2	CASSQEVRGLAGGGGELFF	TGTGCCAGCAGCCAAGAAGTGCGGGGACTAGCGGGAGGTGGAGGGGAGCTGTTTTTT
TRBV5-1	-	TRBD2	TRBJ2-3	CASSLAALAGTDTQYF	TGCGCCAGCAGCTTGGCAGCCCTAGCGGGTACAGATACGCAGTATTTT